Shown below are 31 T cell receptor beta chains from a single sample sequenced in a study of cytomegalovirus exposure and HLA in healthy donors. A multiplex PCR was run with 60 Vbeta primers and 13 Jbeta primers. Profiling relied on immunoSEQ multiplex PCR, and the TCRdb table lists in-frame clones only, not all of them. The sample contains tens of thousands of clones, 65% to 85% of which appear only once. Material: PBMCs. Source of these receptors: a male donor in good health and CMV-seronegative.

The V gene is TRBV7-3, the J gene TRBJ2-1, with 8 positions matching TRBD1. Germline CDR1 SGHTA, CDR2 FQGTGA. This CDR3 has 15 residues. V was clipped by 2 bases and J by 0 bases; unmatched bases: 0. This CDR3 is CASSLDRGSYNEQFF. For the CDR3, the DNA is TGTGCCAGCAGCTTAGACAGGGGCTCCTACAATGAGCAGTTCTTC.

This chain connects TRBV9 to TRBJ2-6; 9 bases match TRBD2. The V gene end was trimmed by 0 bases and the J gene end by 0 bases; junction bases not matched to a gene: 10. CDR1 is SGDLS and CDR2 is YYNGEE in the germline V gene. This CDR3 has 20 residues. In DNA form, the CDR3 reads TGTGCCAGCAGCGTAGGAGGGGTAGCGGGGGCCATCTCTGGGGCCAACGTCCTGACTTTC. This codes for CASSVGGVAGAISGANVLTF.

This clone appeared a single time. The J gene is TRBJ1-2, the V gene TRBV20-1; 7 bases match TRBD1. V was clipped by 6 bases and J by 14 bases; unmatched bases: 9. The CDR3 consists of 10 residues. The germline CDR1 and CDR2 sequences are DFQATT and SNEGSKA (reference sequence). The CDR3: CSALTGQKTF. Written as DNA, the CDR3 is TGCAGTGCCTTGACAGGGCAGAAAACCTTC.

The chain recombines TRBV5-6 with TRBJ1-1, with no clear D. Germline lookup yields CDR1 SGHDT and CDR2 YYEEEE. CDR3 length: 13 residues. The V end lost 1 base, the J end lost 0 bases, and 4 bases lay between the germline ends. The CDR3 here is CASSLSLNTEAFF. The CDR3 DNA is TGTGCCAGCAGCTTGTCCTTGAACACTGAAGCTTTCTTT.

The rearrangement joins TRBV19 to TRBJ1-6, with D unclear. This CDR3 spans 16 amino acids. V shed 3 bases and J shed 7 bases, with 16 bases lying between them. Germline loops: CDR1 LNHDA, CDR2 SQIVND (reference sequence). In DNA form, the CDR3 reads TGTGCCAGTAGTATCGTGGGAGGATTACAAAATTCACCCCTCCACTTT. This codes for CASSIVGGLQNSPLHF.

This chain links TRBV14 with TRBJ1-2; D is unresolved. Germline V gives CDR1 SGHDN, CDR2 FVKESK. CDR3 size: 14 residues. The V and J ends lost 4 bases and 7 bases respectively, with 16 bases between them. The chain's CDR3 is CASSPQAMPPGYTF. The CDR3 bases are TGTGCCAGCAGCCCTCAGGCAATGCCCCCTGGCTACACCTTC.

This chain links TRBV6-4 with TRBJ2-2, with 10 bases that match TRBD2. Germline V gives CDR1 MRHNA, CDR2 SNTAGT. Trimming removed 4 bases from V and 4 bases from J; junction bases left unmatched: 0. The CDR3 has 14 residues. CDR3 sequence reads: CASSVAGGTGELFF. The DNA of the CDR3 is TGTGCCAGCAGTGTAGCGGGGGGCACCGGGGAGCTGTTTTTT.

This sequence joins TRBV19 and TRBJ1-2; 10 nucleotides agree with TRBD1. The V and J ends lost 3 bases and 4 bases, in that order; junction bases with no gene match: 2. The CDR3 contains 14 residues. Germline V gene lookup returns CDR1 LNHDA and CDR2 SQIVND (reference sequence). The CDR3 is CASSIDRGPYGYTF. Written as DNA, the CDR3 is TGTGCCAGTAGTATTGACAGGGGGCCCTATGGCTACACCTTC.

This clone has a single count. CDR3 DNA sequence: TGTGCCAGCAGCTCCCAATGGGGAGGGAACGAGCAGTACTTC. It specifies CASSSQWGGNEQYF. J is TRBJ2-7 and V is TRBV9; TRBD2 aligns across 7 bases. The CDR3 sequence is 14 residues long. The J segment lost 5 bases and the V segment lost 4 bases, leaving 9 bases of the junction unmatched. The germline CDR1 and CDR2 sequences are SGDLS and YYNGEE.

CDR3 DNA: TGTGCCAGCAGCTTACCAAGTAGTCGACAAGAGACCCAGTACTTC. Translated: CASSLPSSRQETQYF. The rearrangement links TRBV5-4 to TRBJ2-5, with D unclear. The CDR3 loop spans 15 amino acids. CDR1 is SGHNT, CDR2 YYREEE, per germline (reference sequence). V was pared by 2 bases and J by 2 bases, with 13 bases between.

Only one count was recorded for this clone. The V call is TRBV18, the J call TRBJ2-3, with TRBD1 matching 9 bases. The CDR3 is 16 amino acids. In germline, CDR1 is KGHSH, CDR2 LQKENI. V shed 5 bases and J 1 base; nucleotides not matched to a gene: 7. CDR3 nucleotide sequence: TGTGCCAGCTCAAAACAGGGGGCCCTTGGCACAGATACGCAGTATTTT. It yields the protein CASSKQGALGTDTQYF.

This clone has only a few counts. This chain uses TRBV4-3 with TRBJ1-4, with a weak D call TRBD1 (6 bases). The CDR3 runs to 14 residues. The germline V gene has CDR1 LGHNA and CDR2 YSLEER. Between the trimmed V and J ends, which lost 0 bases and 6 bases, there was a span of 8 bases. This CDR3 is CASSQEQGYEKLFF. As DNA, the CDR3 is TGCGCCAGCAGCCAAGAACAGGGTTATGAAAAACTGTTTTTT.

The V gene is TRBV13, the J gene TRBJ2-7; 8 bases are shared with TRBD1. The germline V gene encodes CDR1 PRHDT and CDR2 FYEKMQ (reference sequence). The CDR3 is made up of 16 amino acids. V gave up 0 bases and J gave up 2 bases; unmatched junction bases: 6. Written as DNA, the CDR3 is TGTGCCAGCAGCTTAGGCCTCGGGACAGGACCCTACGAGCAGTACTTC. Protein: CASSLGLGTGPYEQYF.

The CDR3 sequence: CASSTDSEAFF. Written as DNA, the CDR3 is TGTGCCAGCAGCACGGACAGCGAAGCTTTCTTT. The rearrangement uses TRBV7-9 and TRBJ1-1; possibly TRBD1 for D (6 bases). The CDR3 length is 11 residues. CDR1 SEHNR and CDR2 FQNEAQ come from the germline V gene (reference sequence). V shed 5 bases and J shed 8 bases, with 9 bases lying between them.

The V call is TRBV7-3, the J call TRBJ2-1; D might be TRBD1 (6 bases). Germline CDR1 and CDR2: SGHTA and FQGTGA. The CDR3 consists of 16 residues. V was trimmed by 5 bases and J by 6 bases, leaving 20 bases between them. For the CDR3, the DNA is TGTGCCAGCAGCAAAAACAGGGCGTCCAGGATCAATGAGCAGTTCTTC. Protein: CASSKNRASRINEQFF.

The chain recombines TRBV2 with TRBJ1-1, with TRBD1 matching over 7 bases. The CDR3 length is 13 residues. V dropped 9 bases and J dropped 0; count of bases not matched to a gene: 4. Germline V gene lookup returns CDR1 SNHLY and CDR2 FYNNEI. As DNA, the CDR3 is TGTGCCAGTAGACAGGGAATGAACACTGAAGCTTTCTTT. It yields the protein CASRQGMNTEAFF.

The chain links TRBV7-3 to TRBJ2-7, with 9 positions matching TRBD2. The CDR3 is 17 amino acids. The V segment lost 3 bases and the J segment 3 bases; nucleotides outside the gene matches: 12. Looked up from germline, CDR1 is SGHTA and CDR2 is FQGTGA. The CDR3 DNA sequence: TGTGCCAGCAGCTTGTTGTTTTCCGGGACTAGCAGCTACGAGCAGTACTTC. Translated: CASSLLFSGTSSYEQYF.

This clone has only one observation. The chain combines TRBV4-3 with TRBJ1-2; 10 bases align to TRBD1. The J segment lost 5 bases and the V segment lost 0 bases, leaving 9 bases of the junction unmatched. The CDR3 runs 17 residues. The germline V gene has CDR1 LGHNA and CDR2 YSLEER. CDR3 in DNA: TGCGCCAGCAGCCAAGATTTCAATCCGGGACAGGGGTATGGCTACACCTTC. Protein product: CASSQDFNPGQGYGYTF.

This clone was found once. This chain joins TRBV19 and TRBJ2-1; 7 bases agree with TRBD1. J gave up 6 bases and V 8 bases, and 4 bases lay outside the gene matches. This CDR3 region has 12 residues. Germline V gene data show CDR1 as LNHDA and CDR2 as SQIVND (reference sequence). The CDR3 nucleotides read TGTGCCAGTGGACAGGTTGCCAATGAGCAGTTCTTC. It yields the protein CASGQVANEQFF.

In its sample, this clone was seen a few times. V gene TRBV5-1 combines with J gene TRBJ1-1, with no clear D. CDR1 is SGHRS, CDR2 YFSETQ, per germline. This CDR3 contains 15 residues. The V and J ends lost 0 bases and 0 bases respectively, with 9 bases between them. The CDR3 is CASSLGDTLNTEAFF. The CDR3, as DNA: TGCGCCAGCAGCTTGGGTGACACTCTGAACACTGAAGCTTTCTTT. The full variable domain, its missing parts supplied by reference TRBV5-1 and TRBJ1-1, is KAGVTQTPRYLIKTRGQQVTLSCSPISGHRSVSWYQQTPGQGLQFLFEYFSETQRNKGNFPGRFSGRQFSNSRSEMNVSTLELGDSALYLCASSLGDTLNTEAFFGQGTRLTVV.

The rearrangement links TRBV29-1 to TRBJ1-2; 12 bases are a match to TRBD1. The CDR3 consists of 19 residues. Germline loops: CDR1 SQVTM, CDR2 ANQGSEA. V shed 3 bases and J 4 bases; nucleotides not matched to a gene: 18. The CDR3 DNA reads as TGCAGCGTTGACTTCGAAACCGGGACAGGGGGCGAAGAGGGCTATGGCTACACCTTC. It yields the protein CSVDFETGTGGEEGYGYTF.

The CDR3 protein is CASSDMTGNTGTKGNTEAFF. CDR3 bases: TGTGCCAGCAGCGACATGACGGGAAACACAGGGACGAAGGGGAACACTGAAGCTTTCTTT. The J gene is TRBJ1-1, the V gene TRBV7-8, with a possible D match to TRBD1 (6 bases). The V gene's germline CDR1 is SGHVS and CDR2 FQNEAQ. V was shortened by 5 bases and J by 1 base, with 29 bases between the two germline ends. The CDR3 is made up of 20 amino acids.

J is TRBJ2-7 and V is TRBV7-2, with D perhaps matching TRBD1 (5 bases). The CDR3 has 15 residues. V lost 1 base and J lost 5, with 15 bases in between. CDR1 is SGHTA and CDR2 is FQGNSA in the germline V gene. The CDR3, as DNA: TGTGCCAGCAGCTTAGTCGCAGGGTGGTCCGACGAGCAGTACTTC. This sequence encodes CASSLVAGWSDEQYF.

The table lists this clone with a count of one. CDR3 loop: CASSRRGGYEQYF. DNA of the CDR3: TGTGCCAGCAGCCGGAGGGGTGGCTACGAGCAGTACTTC. The J gene is TRBJ2-7, the V gene TRBV11-3; D is perhaps TRBD2 (6 bases). V was pared by 5 bases and J by 3 bases, with 11 bases between. Germline V gene sequence: CDR1 SGHNT, CDR2 YENEEA. The CDR3 totals 13 residues.

The chain recombines TRBV7-2 with TRBJ2-3, with 9 nucleotides matching TRBD1. J was trimmed by 4 bases and V by 1 base; bases with no gene match: 6. The CDR3 runs to 16 residues. CDR1 and CDR2 (germline): SGHTA, FQGNSA. Here the CDR3 DNA reads TGTGCCAGCAGCTTAGAGAACAGGGGGCCCGCAGATACGCAGTATTTT. Translated: CASSLENRGPADTQYF.

This clone came up once. The J gene is TRBJ2-2, the V gene TRBV2; possible D gene TRBD2, 5 bases. The CDR3 is made up of 12 amino acids. Germline assignment: CDR1 SNHLY and CDR2 FYNNEI. V was pared by 10 bases and J by 6 bases, with 12 bases between. DNA of the CDR3: TGTGCCACCGGGATGGGCCCCGGGGAGCTGTTTTTT. This codes for CATGMGPGELFF.

This rearrangement joins TRBV5-6 to TRBJ2-3; 8 positions agree with TRBD2. The CDR3 has 16 residues. Germline CDR1 SGHDT, CDR2 YYEEEE. V trimming: 0 bases; J trimming: 0 bases; junction bases outside the gene matches: 3. The CDR3: CASSLDGGGSTDTQYF. CDR3 nucleotides: TGTGCCAGCAGCTTGGATGGCGGGGGGAGCACAGATACGCAGTATTTT.

The chain links TRBV4-3 to TRBJ1-1; D gene ambiguous. This CDR3 is built from 13 residues. V was cut by 3 bases and J by 1 base, with 6 bases left in between. The germline gives CDR1 LGHNA, CDR2 YSLEER. CDR3 region: CASSHLGNTEAFF. The CDR3 region has the DNA TGCGCCAGCAGCCATCTCGGGAACACTGAAGCTTTCTTT.

This clone was observed a few times. V gene TRBV6-6 combines with J gene TRBJ1-1; TRBD1 matches at 8 bases. The CDR3 runs to 13 residues. Germline CDR1 reads MNHNY; CDR2 reads SVGAGI (reference sequence). Losses at the gene ends were 7 bases for V and 4 bases for J; bases not matched to a gene: 5. CDR3 residues: CASTTGGSTEAFF. CDR3 DNA sequence: TGTGCCAGCACAACAGGGGGATCCACTGAAGCTTTCTTT.

The V and J genes are TRBV6-5 and TRBJ1-4; D not certain. In germline, CDR1 is MNHEY, CDR2 SVGAGI. V was pared by 0 bases and J by 7 bases, with 15 bases between. The CDR3 consists of 16 residues. The CDR3 loop is CASSYSIAQVFEKLFF. For the CDR3, the DNA is TGTGCCAGCAGTTACTCGATTGCCCAGGTTTTTGAAAAACTGTTTTTT.

The V gene is TRBV7-8, the J gene TRBJ1-6; tentative D call: TRBD1 (6 bases). Germline CDR1 and CDR2: SGHVS and FQNEAQ. Trimming removed 2 bases from V and 1 base from J, with 9 bases in between. CDR3 length: 16 amino acids. The CDR3 region has the DNA TGTGCCAGCAGCTTACAGGGGACATCCTATAATTCACCCCTCCACTTT. Its translation: CASSLQGTSYNSPLHF. Filled out from reference TRBV7-8 and TRBJ1-6, the complete variable domain reads GAGVSQSPRYKVAKRGQDVALRCDPISGHVSLFWYQQALGQGPEFLTYFQNEAQLDKSGLPSDRFFAERPEGSVSTLKIQRTQQEDSAVYLCASSLQGTSYNSPLHFGNGTRLTVT.